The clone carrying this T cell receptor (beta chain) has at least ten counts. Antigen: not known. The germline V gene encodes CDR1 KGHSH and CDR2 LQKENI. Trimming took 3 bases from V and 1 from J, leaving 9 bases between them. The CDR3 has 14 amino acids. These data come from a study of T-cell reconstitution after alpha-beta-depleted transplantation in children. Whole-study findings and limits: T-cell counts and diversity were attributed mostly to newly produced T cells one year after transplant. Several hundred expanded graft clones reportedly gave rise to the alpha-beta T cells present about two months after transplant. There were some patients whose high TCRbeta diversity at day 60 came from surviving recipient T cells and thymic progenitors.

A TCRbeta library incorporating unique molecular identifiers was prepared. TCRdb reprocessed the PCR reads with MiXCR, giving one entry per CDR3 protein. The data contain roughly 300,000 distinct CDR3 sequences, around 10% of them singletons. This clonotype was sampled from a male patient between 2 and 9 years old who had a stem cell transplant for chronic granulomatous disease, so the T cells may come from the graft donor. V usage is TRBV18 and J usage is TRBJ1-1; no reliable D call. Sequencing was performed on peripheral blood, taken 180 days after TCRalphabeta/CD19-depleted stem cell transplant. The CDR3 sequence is CASSPRRSNTEAFF. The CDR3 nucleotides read TGTGCCAGCTCACCGCGAAGATCGAACACTGAAGCTTTCTTT.